This T cell receptor (beta chain) was found in a study of PD-1 blockade in classical Hodgkin lymphoma. Study outcomes and limitations: Complete responders' baseline diversity resembled that of newly diagnosed patients. In newly diagnosed patients, baseline TCR diversity was reportedly below that of healthy donors. A significant rise in TCR diversity by C4D1 was seen for CD4+ but not CD8+ cells.

On this clone: Its antigen remains unidentified.

Assay: immunoSEQ multiplex PCR; the TCRdb copy retains only in-frame clones and omits some. The sample consists of about 61,000 clones, 70% to 90% of them appearing once. This sample's time point: cycle 4 day 1 (C4D1), after more than five weeks of nivolumab. Autologous stem cell transplantation was followed by relapse in every patient, and brentuximab vedotin exposure varied. This CDR3 contains 11 residues. Germline V CDR1 and CDR2: LGHNA, YNFKEQ. V was pared by 3 bases and J by 5 bases, with 2 bases between. The V and J genes are TRBV4-2 and TRBJ2-1; D is uncertain. This clonotype was sampled from a human donor with classical Hodgkin lymphoma. The specimen was peripheral blood mononuclear cells (PBMCs), collected before the fourth cycle of nivolumab. This CDR3 reads CASSHNNEQFF. In DNA, the CDR3 is TGTGCCAGCAGCCACAACAATGAGCAGTTCTTC.